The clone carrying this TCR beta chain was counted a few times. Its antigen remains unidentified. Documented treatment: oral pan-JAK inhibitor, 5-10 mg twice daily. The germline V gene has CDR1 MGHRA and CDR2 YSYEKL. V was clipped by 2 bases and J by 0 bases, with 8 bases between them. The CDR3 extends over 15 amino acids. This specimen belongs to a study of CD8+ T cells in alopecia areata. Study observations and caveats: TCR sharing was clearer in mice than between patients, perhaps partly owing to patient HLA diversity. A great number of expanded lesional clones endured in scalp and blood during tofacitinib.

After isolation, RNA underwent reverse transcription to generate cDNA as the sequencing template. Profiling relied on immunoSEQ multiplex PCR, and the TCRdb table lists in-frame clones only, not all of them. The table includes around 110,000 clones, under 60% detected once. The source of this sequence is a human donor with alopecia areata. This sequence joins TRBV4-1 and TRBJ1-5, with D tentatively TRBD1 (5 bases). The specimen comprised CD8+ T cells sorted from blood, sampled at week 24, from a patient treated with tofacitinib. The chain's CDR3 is CASSQRDGSNQPQHF. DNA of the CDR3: TGCGCCAGCAGCCAAAGGGACGGTAGCAATCAGCCCCAGCATTTT.